The 10 T cell receptor beta chains in this list originate from one sample, sequenced in a study of shared clonotypes between healthy human individuals. Clones were read by immunoSEQ multiplex PCR, and TCRdb kept only the in-frame ones, dropping some. This repertoire shows about 680,000 clones, around 73% found once; its top ten account for around 1.8%. Sequencing input: memory CD4+ T cells sorted from blood. Subset given: CD45RA-negative fraction. The receptors originated from a woman under 40 in good health.

J is TRBJ2-3 and V is TRBV11-2; tentative D call: TRBD2 (6 bases). V was clipped by 5 bases and J by 0 bases, with 15 bases between them. CDR1 is SGHAT, CDR2 FQNNGV, per germline. The CDR3 extends over 16 amino acids. The CDR3 is CASSTNSGGSTDTQYF. The CDR3 region has the DNA TGTGCCAGCAGCACTAATAGCGGAGGGAGCACAGATACGCAGTATTTT.

The V call is TRBV5-1, the J call TRBJ2-5; either TRBD1 or TRBD2 may fit D (5 bases each). CDR1 is SGHRS, CDR2 YFSETQ, per germline. V was pared by 9 bases and J by 5 bases, with 20 bases between. The CDR3 has 14 amino acids. As DNA, the CDR3 is TGCGCCACTACCGAGGGCAGGGTTGGGGAGACCCAGTACTTC. Amino acids: CATTEGRVGETQYF.

V gene TRBV19 combines with J gene TRBJ1-2; D perhaps matches TRBD1 (5 bases). The ends were cut back, 1 base at V and 8 bases at J, with 11 bases in the middle. Germline assignment: CDR1 LNHDA and CDR2 SQIVND (reference sequence). The CDR3 covers 13 residues. The CDR3 DNA sequence: TGTGCCAGTAGTATAGTGGTACAGGACGGCTACACCTTC. The encoded protein is CASSIVVQDGYTF. Based on the CDR3 plus reference TRBV19 and TRBJ1-2, the full variable domain is DGGITQSPKYLFRKEGQNVTLSCEQNLNHDAMYWYRQDPGQGLRLIYYSQIVNDFQKGDIAEGYSVSREKKESFPLTVTSAQKNPTAFYLCASSIVVQDGYTFGSGTRLTVV.

V is TRBV19 and J is TRBJ1-1; TRBD1 matches 7 bases. The germline V gene has CDR1 LNHDA and CDR2 SQIVND (reference sequence). The CDR3 runs to 15 residues. The junction had 8 bases not matched to a gene; V was cut back by 3 bases and J by 4 bases. CDR3 coding DNA: TGTGCCAGTAGTATTTCAGGGGGGCTGAGCACTGAAGCTTTCTTT. This sequence encodes CASSISGGLSTEAFF.

The rearrangement joins TRBV5-1 to TRBJ1-2; D remains unclear. The V and J ends lost 0 bases and 7 bases respectively, with 13 bases between them. Germline CDR1 is SGHRS and CDR2 is YFSETQ. The CDR3 extends over 14 amino acids. The CDR3 sequence is CASSLDRGGGGYTF. The CDR3 DNA reads as TGCGCCAGCAGCTTGGACCGCGGAGGAGGTGGCTACACCTTC.

This clone was counted a single time. The chain employs TRBV6-6 and TRBJ1-2, with 7 nucleotides matching TRBD1. The CDR3 sequence is 15 residues long. V lost 7 bases and J lost 0; bases outside the gene matches: 8. Germline V lookup: CDR1 MNHNY, CDR2 SVGAGI (reference sequence). As DNA, the CDR3 is TGTGCCAGCACTACACAGGGGCGGACTAACTATGGCTACACCTTC. Its protein is CASTTQGRTNYGYTF.

This clone was seen a handful of times. The chain carries TRBV5-4 and TRBJ2-6, with a weak D call TRBD2 (7 bases). Germline V lookup: CDR1 SGHNT, CDR2 YYREEE (reference sequence). Trimming removed 2 bases at V and 4 bases at J, with 13 bases between. This CDR3 contains 16 residues. The CDR3 loop is CASSLGGASGANVLTF. CDR3 nucleotide sequence: TGTGCCAGCAGCTTAGGGGGGGCCTCAGGGGCCAACGTCCTGACTTTC.

The rearrangement links TRBV11-2 to TRBJ2-1, with TRBD2 identical over 9 bases. The V gene's germline CDR1 is SGHAT and CDR2 FQNNGV. The CDR3 runs to 15 residues. V trimming: 1 base; J trimming: 7 bases; junction bases outside the gene matches: 5. CDR3: CASSLGGTSWNEQFF. The CDR3 nucleotides are TGTGCCAGCAGCTTAGGCGGGACTAGCTGGAATGAGCAGTTCTTC.

The V call is TRBV6-5, the J call TRBJ1-1; 10 nucleotides match TRBD1. Germline assignment: CDR1 MNHEY and CDR2 SVGAGI. The CDR3 is 14 residues long. V was pared by 6 bases and J by 1 base, with 2 bases of the junction left unmatched. CDR3 loop: CASSGTGENTEAFF. CDR3 in DNA: TGTGCCAGCAGCGGGACAGGGGAGAACACTGAAGCTTTCTTT.

The J gene is TRBJ2-1, the V gene TRBV5-4, with 12 bases aligning to TRBD2. J gave up 9 bases and V 5 bases, and 12 bases lay outside the gene matches. The CDR3 extends over 16 amino acids. The V gene's germline CDR1 is SGHNT and CDR2 YYREEE (reference sequence). The CDR3 reads CASSLAGGPGGIEQFF. DNA of the CDR3: TGTGCCAGCAGTCTAGCGGGAGGGCCCGGAGGGATTGAGCAGTTCTTC.